Reported below is one T cell receptor beta chain. Its antigen remains unidentified. This specimen includes other DNA sequences encoding the same CDR3. The data were obtained in a study of shared clonotypes between healthy human individuals. Replicate PCRs for sorted subsets used around 190 ng DNA; this equaled 25,000 to 30,000 T cell genomes. Clones were sequenced by immunoSEQ multiplex PCR, and TCRdb holds only the in-frame ones, with some missing. The sample includes 2 million to 3 million clones, 90% to 95% of them seen just once. Whole-study findings and limits: For naive CD4 cells, roughly 5.5% of clonotypes were shared across several donors. Generation probabilities of non-shared clonotypes were lower (relative to those shared by all four donors).

The V gene's germline CDR1 is LGHNA and CDR2 YNFKEQ. CDR3 size: 14 residues. Germline trimming cut 4 bases from V and 4 bases from J; bases unmatched to any gene: 2. The sequence was collected from a man aged 18 to 35 in good health. Some clones in this sample may be carry-over from other donors' samples. The sample was naive CD4+ T cells from PBMCs. Subset here: CD45RA+ positively selected. V and J are TRBV4-2 and TRBJ2-2; 8 bases are a match to TRBD1. Here the CDR3 reads CASSRDRGTGELFF. CDR3 nucleotides: TGTGCCAGCAGCCGAGACAGGGGCACCGGGGAGCTGTTTTTT.